These T cell receptor beta chains were read from a single sample in a study of T cells in Graves' hyperthyroidism and ophthalmopathy. One entry per CDR3 protein results from TCRdb running MiXCR on the multiplex PCR reads. This table has hundreds of thousands of distinct CDR3 sequences, less than 25% appearing once. Sequencing was carried out using blood. The source is a man under 40 with Graves' ophthalmopathy. The CDR3 runs from the conserved cysteine through the conserved F or W. The order of the fields is J gene, D gene, clone size, V gene, CDR3 protein, CDR3 DNA. D genes are given only for firm matches. Size values are once, few and many counts, or a class for expanded clones, and some rows have none.

j_gene: TRBJ1-1
d_gene: NA
abundance: few
v_gene: TRBV7-9
CDR3aa: CASRPSQTTGFGNTEAFF
CDR3nt: TGTGCCAGCAGACCCAGTCAAACTACAGGGTTCGGGAACACTGAAGCTTTCTTT

j_gene: TRBJ2-3
d_gene: TRBD2
abundance: NA
v_gene: TRBV12-3/TRBV12-4
CDR3aa: CASSPGTSGTHTDTQYF
CDR3nt: TGTGCCAGCAGTCCAGGGACTAGCGGGACTCACACAGATACGCAGTATTTT

j_gene: TRBJ2-7
d_gene: TRBD2
abundance: many
v_gene: TRBV28
CDR3aa: CASSSGTSGVYEQYF
CDR3nt: TGTGCCAGCAGTTCCGGGACTAGCGGGGTCTACGAGCAGTACTTC

j_gene: TRBJ2-7
d_gene: TRBD2
abundance: NA
v_gene: TRBV4-3
CDR3aa: CASSQGSRGPELAGGFYEQYF
CDR3nt: TGCGCCAGCAGCCAAGGGTCCCGGGGGCCTGAACTAGCGGGAGGGTTCTACGAGCAGTACTTC

j_gene: TRBJ2-3
d_gene: NA
abundance: few
v_gene: TRBV7-2
CDR3aa: CASSEAAWQYF
CDR3nt: TGTGCCAGCAGCGAGGCGGCTTGGCAGTATTTT

j_gene: TRBJ2-3
d_gene: TRBD2
abundance: few
v_gene: TRBV25-1
CDR3aa: CASTRTSGFTDTQYF
CDR3nt: TGTGCCAGCACTCGGACTAGCGGTTTCACAGATACGCAGTATTTT

j_gene: TRBJ2-3
d_gene: TRBD2
abundance: few
v_gene: TRBV18
CDR3aa: CASSQRVSGTRLTDTQYF
CDR3nt: TGTGCCAGCTCACAAAGAGTCTCCGGGACTAGACTCACAGATACGCAGTATTTT

j_gene: TRBJ2-7
d_gene: TRBD1
abundance: many
v_gene: TRBV11-2
CDR3aa: CASSPTGVGYEQYF
CDR3nt: TGTGCCAGCAGCCCAACAGGGGTAGGTTACGAGCAGTACTTC

j_gene: TRBJ1-4
d_gene: NA
abundance: NA
v_gene: TRBV2
CDR3aa: CASSQQGNYNEKLFF
CDR3nt: TGTGCCAGCAGTCAACAGGGAAACTATAATGAAAAACTGTTTTTT

j_gene: TRBJ2-7
d_gene: TRBD2
abundance: once
v_gene: TRBV3-1
CDR3aa: CASSKRLAGGAYEQYF
CDR3nt: TGTGCCAGCAGCAAAAGACTAGCGGGAGGGGCCTACGAGCAGTACTTC

j_gene: TRBJ1-5
d_gene: NA
abundance: NA
v_gene: TRBV4-1
CDR3aa: CASSSQPGSNQPQHF
CDR3nt: TGCGCCAGCAGCTCACAGCCCGGGAGCAATCAGCCCCAGCATTTT

j_gene: TRBJ2-7
d_gene: NA
abundance: many
v_gene: TRBV20-1
CDR3aa: CSARGRDLYEQYF
CDR3nt: TGCAGTGCTAGGGGGCGCGACCTGTACGAGCAGTACTTC

j_gene: TRBJ2-2
d_gene: NA
abundance: NA
v_gene: TRBV12-3/TRBV12-4
CDR3aa: CASSFWETGELFF
CDR3nt: TGTGCCAGCTCTTTCTGGGAGACCGGGGAGCTGTTTTTT

j_gene: TRBJ2-7
d_gene: NA
abundance: many
v_gene: TRBV30
CDR3aa: CAWRPQTAYEQYF
CDR3nt: TGTGCCTGGAGGCCCCAGACCGCCTACGAGCAGTACTTC

j_gene: TRBJ2-1
d_gene: TRBD1
abundance: NA
v_gene: TRBV12-3/TRBV12-4
CDR3aa: CASSLGQGVHNEQFF
CDR3nt: TGTGCCAGCAGTTTAGGACAGGGGGTTCACAATGAGCAGTTCTTC

j_gene: TRBJ2-3
d_gene: NA
abundance: few
v_gene: TRBV11-2
CDR3aa: CASSLRGNTDTQYF
CDR3nt: TGTGCCAGCAGCCTCCGGGGCAACACAGATACGCAGTATTTT

j_gene: TRBJ2-7
d_gene: TRBD2
abundance: NA
v_gene: TRBV5-1
CDR3aa: CASSGLAGTSGKKGLYEQYF
CDR3nt: TGCGCCAGCAGCGGCCTAGCCGGGACTAGCGGGAAAAAGGGCCTTTACGAGCAGTACTTC

j_gene: TRBJ2-7
d_gene: NA
abundance: few
v_gene: TRBV28
CDR3aa: CASSSSSLEGGDEQYF
CDR3nt: TGTGCCAGCTCGTCCTCATCACTCGAGGGAGGTGACGAGCAGTACTTC

j_gene: TRBJ2-1
d_gene: NA
abundance: few
v_gene: TRBV28
CDR3aa: CATSGGNEQFF
CDR3nt: TGTGCCACCTCCGGGGGCAATGAGCAGTTCTTC

j_gene: TRBJ2-3
d_gene: TRBD1
abundance: few
v_gene: TRBV28
CDR3aa: CASSSETVQGLTDTQYF
CDR3nt: TGTGCCAGCAGTTCCGAGACCGTACAGGGGTTAACAGATACGCAGTATTTT

j_gene: TRBJ2-5
d_gene: TRBD2
abundance: many
v_gene: TRBV11-2
CDR3aa: CASSPPGTSRETQYF
CDR3nt: TGTGCCAGCAGCCCGCCCGGGACTAGCCGGGAGACCCAGTACTTC

j_gene: TRBJ2-7
d_gene: NA
abundance: NA
v_gene: TRBV20-1
CDR3aa: CSANDRKTYEQYF
CDR3nt: TGCAGTGCCAATGACAGAAAAACCTACGAGCAGTACTTC

j_gene: TRBJ2-5
d_gene: NA
abundance: many
v_gene: TRBV27
CDR3aa: CASSSIGQETQYF
CDR3nt: TGTGCCAGCAGTTCAATAGGGCAAGAGACCCAGTACTTC